This TCR beta chain stems from a study of T cells in localized non-small cell lung cancer. Study findings and constraints: A higher density of T cells in blood coincided with extended overall survival. In adjacent lung appeared a median around 54 of the top 100 tumor clones.

Assay used: immunoSEQ multiplex PCR; TCRdb lists only in-frame clones, some missing. This repertoire shows around 50,000 clones, roughly 89% found once; its top ten account for 5.2%. V trimming: 0 bases; J trimming: 5 bases; junction bases outside the gene matches: 1. Germline loops: CDR1 SGHNT, CDR2 YYREEE (reference sequence). There are 15 residues in the CDR3. For this clone: What it binds is not known.

The sample was peripheral blood, taken before any cancer treatment. This rearrangement joins TRBV5-4 to TRBJ2-2, with TRBD1 matching 10 bases. This clonotype originated in a woman aged 35-70 years with stage I lung adenocarcinoma. CDR3 nucleotide sequence: TGTGCCAGCAGCTTGGGACAGGGGGCTACCGGGGAGCTGTTTTTT. Protein: CASSLGQGATGELFF.